A single sample gave rise to the 6 T cell receptor beta chains below, sequenced in a study of shared clonotypes between healthy human individuals. Measured with immunoSEQ multiplex PCR; TCRdb has only the in-frame clones, and not every one. The repertoire holds about 1.5 million clones, with 95% to 99% as singletons. Material for sequencing was naive CD4+ T cells sorted from blood. Indicated subset: CD45RA+ positively selected. These receptors were collected from a man aged 30-40 years in good health.

CDR3 residues: CASSSYRGPFYGYTF. The CDR3 bases are TGTGCCAGCAGCTCATACAGGGGGCCATTCTATGGCTACACCTTC. The V and J genes are TRBV11-2 and TRBJ1-2; 9 bases map to TRBD1. The trim removed 4 bases at V and 4 bases at J, leaving 7 bases unmatched. Germline assignment: CDR1 SGHAT and CDR2 FQNNGV. The CDR3 is made up of 15 amino acids. Full variable domain (missing parts from reference TRBV11-2 and TRBJ1-2): EAGVAQSPRYKIIEKRQSVAFWCNPISGHATLYWYQQILGQGPKLLIQFQNNGVVDDSQLPKDRFSAERLKGVDSTLKIQPAKLEDSAVYLCASSSYRGPFYGYTFGSGTRLTVV.

The chain employs TRBV12-2 and TRBJ1-1; no DNA check was done on the table's D call, TRBD1. TRBV12-2 is noted as a pseudogene. The CDR3 totals 14 residues. The CDR3 sequence is CASRYGQMNTEAFF. The CDR3 DNA follows: TGTGCAAGTCGCTACGGACAGATGAACACTGAAGCTTTCTTT.

In the case of this clone: Germline and junction disagree at one end, which may indicate a read error. This rearrangement joins TRBV5-4 to TRBJ2-7; weak D call: TRBD2 (6 bases). Germline assignment: CDR1 SGHNT and CDR2 YYREEE (reference sequence). This CDR3 has 17 residues. CDR3: CASSQDHRSQGGYEQYF. CDR3 nucleotides: TGCGCCAGCAGCCAAGATCACCGCAGCCAGGGAGGCTACGAGCAGTACTTC.

Of note for this clone: A read error may account for a junction end that differs from germline. This chain uses TRBV19 with TRBJ2-1; D perhaps matches TRBD2 (6 bases). Germline values: CDR1 LNHDA, CDR2 SQIVND (reference sequence). The CDR3 covers 12 residues. Here the CDR3 DNA reads TGTGCCAGTAGTATGGGGGTAGCGGAGCTGTTCTTC. This encodes CASSMGVAELFF.

The chain links TRBV5-6 to TRBJ1-5; D remains ambiguous. CDR3 length: 15 amino acids. V shed 0 bases and J shed 7 bases, with 14 bases lying between them. The germline V gene has CDR1 SGHDT and CDR2 YYEEEE. The DNA of the CDR3 is TGTGCCAGCAGCTTGGGGGTCGAGGGTTACCAGCCCCAGCATTTT. Its protein is CASSLGVEGYQPQHF.

The chain links TRBV7-6 to TRBJ2-5; 8 bases are shared with TRBD2. The germline V gene has CDR1 SGHVS and CDR2 FNYEAQ. The CDR3 extends over 14 amino acids. V trimming: 5 bases; J trimming: 5 bases; junction bases outside the gene matches: 7. CDR3 sequence (DNA): TGTGCCAGCAGCACCGGGACTAGTGTGGAGACCCAGTACTTC. Protein: CASSTGTSVETQYF.